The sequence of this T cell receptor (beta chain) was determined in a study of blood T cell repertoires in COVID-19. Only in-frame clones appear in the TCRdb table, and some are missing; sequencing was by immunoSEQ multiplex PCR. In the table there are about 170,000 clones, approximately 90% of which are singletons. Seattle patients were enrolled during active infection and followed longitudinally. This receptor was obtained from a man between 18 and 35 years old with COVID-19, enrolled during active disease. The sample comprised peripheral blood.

CDR3 protein: CASSLEGAREQYF. The DNA for the CDR3 is TGTGCCAGCAGCTTAGAAGGGGCCCGGGAGCAGTACTTC. The rearrangement joins TRBV7-6 to TRBJ2-7; maybe TRBD1 (5 bases). The CDR3 extends over 13 amino acids. The V gene lost 1 base and the J gene lost 7 bases, with 11 bases spanning the gap. CDR1 SGHVS and CDR2 FNYEAQ come from the germline V gene.